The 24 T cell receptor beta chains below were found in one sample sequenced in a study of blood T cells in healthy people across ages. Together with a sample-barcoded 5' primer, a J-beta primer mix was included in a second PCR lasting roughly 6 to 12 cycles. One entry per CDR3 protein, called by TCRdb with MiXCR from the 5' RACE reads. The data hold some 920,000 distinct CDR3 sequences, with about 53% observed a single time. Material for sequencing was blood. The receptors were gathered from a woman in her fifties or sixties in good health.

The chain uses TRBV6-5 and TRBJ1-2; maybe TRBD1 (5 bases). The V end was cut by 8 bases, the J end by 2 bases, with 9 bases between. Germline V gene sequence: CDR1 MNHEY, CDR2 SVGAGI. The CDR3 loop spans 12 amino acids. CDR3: CASSDRNYGYTF. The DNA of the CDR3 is TGTGCCAGCTCTGACAGAAACTATGGCTACACCTTC.

The CDR3 DNA sequence: TGTGCCAGCAGCTTAGGGACAGGGGGGAACAATGAGCAGTACTTC. Its translation is CASSLGTGGNNEQYF. The chain joins TRBV7-8 to TRBJ2-5, with 10 nucleotides matching TRBD1. V lost 1 base to trimming and J lost 11 bases; unmatched junction nucleotides: 10. CDR1 is SGHVS and CDR2 is FQNEAQ in the germline V gene. The CDR3 has 15 amino acids.

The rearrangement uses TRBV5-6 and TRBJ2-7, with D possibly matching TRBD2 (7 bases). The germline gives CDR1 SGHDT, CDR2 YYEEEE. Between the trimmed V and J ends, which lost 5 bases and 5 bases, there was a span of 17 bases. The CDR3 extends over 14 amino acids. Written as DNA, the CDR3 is TGTGCCAGCAGAAAAGGGGGGGCGAGAAACGAGCAGTACTTC. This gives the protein CASRKGGARNEQYF.

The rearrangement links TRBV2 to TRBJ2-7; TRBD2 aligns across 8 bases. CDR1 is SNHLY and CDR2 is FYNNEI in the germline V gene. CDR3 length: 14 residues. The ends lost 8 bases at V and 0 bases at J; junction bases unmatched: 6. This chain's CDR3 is CASAAAGGSYEQYF. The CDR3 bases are TGTGCCAGCGCAGCGGCGGGGGGCTCCTACGAGCAGTACTTC.

CDR3 loop: CASSRNPGTAYNEQFF. CDR3 coding DNA: TGTGCCAGCAGCCGTAACCCCGGGACCGCCTACAATGAGCAGTTCTTC. The chain recombines TRBV7-2 with TRBJ2-1; D is possibly TRBD1 or TRBD2 (5 bases each). The germline V gene encodes CDR1 SGHTA and CDR2 FQGNSA. Trimming removed 5 bases at V and 2 bases at J, with 16 bases between. The CDR3 sequence is 16 residues long. The whole variable domain, remainder taken from reference TRBV7-2 and TRBJ2-1, is GAGVSQSPSNKVTEKGKDVELRCDPISGHTALYWYRQSLGQGLEFLIYFQGNSAPDKSGLPSDRFSAERTGGSVSTLTIQRTQQEDSAVYLCASSRNPGTAYNEQFFGPGTRLTVL.

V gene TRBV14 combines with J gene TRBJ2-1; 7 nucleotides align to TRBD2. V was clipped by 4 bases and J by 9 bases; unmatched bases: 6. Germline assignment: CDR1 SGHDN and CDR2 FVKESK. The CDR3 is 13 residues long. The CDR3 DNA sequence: TGTGCCAGCAGCCTCCTAGGGAGGGGTGAGCAGTTCTTC. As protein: CASSLLGRGEQFF.

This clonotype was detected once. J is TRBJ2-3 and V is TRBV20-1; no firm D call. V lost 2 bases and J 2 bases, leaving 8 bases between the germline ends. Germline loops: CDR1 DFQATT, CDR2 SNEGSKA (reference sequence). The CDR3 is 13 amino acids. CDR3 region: CSARTHNTDTQYF. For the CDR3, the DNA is TGCAGTGCTAGAACTCACAACACAGATACGCAGTATTTT.

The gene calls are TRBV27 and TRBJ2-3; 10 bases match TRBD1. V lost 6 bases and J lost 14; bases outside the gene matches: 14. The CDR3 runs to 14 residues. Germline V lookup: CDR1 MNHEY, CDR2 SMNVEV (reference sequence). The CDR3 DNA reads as TGTGCCAGCAGACCGGGACAGGGGTTCGGTATGCGGTATTTT. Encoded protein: CASRPGQGFGMRYF.

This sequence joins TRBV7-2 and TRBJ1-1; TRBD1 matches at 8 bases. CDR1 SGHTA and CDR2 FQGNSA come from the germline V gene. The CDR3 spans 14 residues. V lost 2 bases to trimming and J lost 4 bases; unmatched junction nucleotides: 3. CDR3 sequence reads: CASSLLTGVTEAFF. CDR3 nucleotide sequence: TGTGCCAGCAGCTTACTGACAGGGGTCACTGAAGCTTTCTTT.

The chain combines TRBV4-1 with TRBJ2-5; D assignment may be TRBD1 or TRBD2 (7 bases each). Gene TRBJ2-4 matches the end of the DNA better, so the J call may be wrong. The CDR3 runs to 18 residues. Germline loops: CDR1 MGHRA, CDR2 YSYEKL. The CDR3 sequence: CASSQPGGGIGAKNIQYF. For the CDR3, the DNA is TGCGCCAGCAGCCAACCAGGGGGGGGGATCGGAGCCAAAAACATTCAGTACTTC.

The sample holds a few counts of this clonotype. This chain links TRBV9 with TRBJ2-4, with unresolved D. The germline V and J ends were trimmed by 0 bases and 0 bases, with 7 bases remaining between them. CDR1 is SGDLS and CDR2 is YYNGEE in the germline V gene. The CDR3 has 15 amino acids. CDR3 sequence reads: CASSVVRTAKNIQYF. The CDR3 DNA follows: TGTGCCAGCAGCGTAGTCCGGACAGCCAAAAACATTCAGTACTTC. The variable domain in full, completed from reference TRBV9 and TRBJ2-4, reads DSGVTQTPKHLITATGQRVTLRCSPRSGDLSVYWYQQSLDQGLQFLIQYYNGEERAKGNILERFSAQQFPDLHSELNLSSLELGDSALYFCASSVVRTAKNIQYFGAGTRLSVL.

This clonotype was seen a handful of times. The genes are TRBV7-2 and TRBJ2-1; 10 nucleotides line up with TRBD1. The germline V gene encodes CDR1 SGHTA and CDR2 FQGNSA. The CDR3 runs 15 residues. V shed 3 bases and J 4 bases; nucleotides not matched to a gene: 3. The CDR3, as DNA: TGTGCCAGCAGCTTGGACAGGGGGAATTACAATGAGCAGTTCTTC. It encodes CASSLDRGNYNEQFF.

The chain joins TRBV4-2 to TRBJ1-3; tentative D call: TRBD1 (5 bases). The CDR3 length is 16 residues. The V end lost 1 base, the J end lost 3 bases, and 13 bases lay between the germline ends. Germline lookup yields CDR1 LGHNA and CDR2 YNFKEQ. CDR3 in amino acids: CASSQVGGTGGNTIYF. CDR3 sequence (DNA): TGTGCCAGCAGCCAAGTCGGAGGGACGGGTGGAAACACCATATATTTT.

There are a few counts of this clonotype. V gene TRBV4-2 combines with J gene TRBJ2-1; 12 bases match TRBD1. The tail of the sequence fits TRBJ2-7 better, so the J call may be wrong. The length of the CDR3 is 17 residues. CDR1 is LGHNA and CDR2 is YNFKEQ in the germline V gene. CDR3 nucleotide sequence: TGTGCCAGCAGCCAAGATCACGGGACAGGGGGCTACAATGAGCAGTACTTC. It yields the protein CASSQDHGTGGYNEQYF.

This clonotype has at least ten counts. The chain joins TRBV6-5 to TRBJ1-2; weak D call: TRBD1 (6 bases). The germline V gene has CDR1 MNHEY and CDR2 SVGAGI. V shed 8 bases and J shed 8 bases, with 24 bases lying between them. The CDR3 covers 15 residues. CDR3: CASGTEYRTASGYTF. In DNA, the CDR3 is TGTGCCAGCGGAACTGAATATCGGACAGCGAGCGGCTACACCTTC.

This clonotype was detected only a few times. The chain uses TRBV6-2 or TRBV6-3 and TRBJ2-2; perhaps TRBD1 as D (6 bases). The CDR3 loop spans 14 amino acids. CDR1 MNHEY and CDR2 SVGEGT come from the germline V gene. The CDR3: CISGRGWNTGELFF. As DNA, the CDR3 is TGTATCTCTGGAAGGGGGTGGAACACCGGGGAGCTGTTTTTT.

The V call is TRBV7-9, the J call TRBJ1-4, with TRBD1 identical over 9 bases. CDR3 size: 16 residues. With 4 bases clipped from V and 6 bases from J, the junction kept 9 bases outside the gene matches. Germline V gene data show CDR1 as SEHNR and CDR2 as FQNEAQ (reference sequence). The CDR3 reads CASSSGLGTGHEKLFF. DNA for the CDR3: TGTGCCAGCAGCTCCGGGTTAGGGACAGGGCATGAAAAACTGTTTTTT.

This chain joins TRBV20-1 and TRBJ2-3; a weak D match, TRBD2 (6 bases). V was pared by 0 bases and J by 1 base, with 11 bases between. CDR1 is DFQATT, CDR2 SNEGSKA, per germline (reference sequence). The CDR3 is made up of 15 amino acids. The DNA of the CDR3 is TGCAGTGCTAGAGAGACTAGAGTGGGCACAGATACGCAGTATTTT. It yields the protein CSARETRVGTDTQYF.

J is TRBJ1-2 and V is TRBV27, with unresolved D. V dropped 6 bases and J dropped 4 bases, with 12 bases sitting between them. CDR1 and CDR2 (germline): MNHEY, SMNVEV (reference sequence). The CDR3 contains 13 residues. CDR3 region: CASSVGSGYGYTF. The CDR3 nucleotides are TGTGCCAGCAGCGTCGGTTCGGGCTATGGCTACACCTTC.

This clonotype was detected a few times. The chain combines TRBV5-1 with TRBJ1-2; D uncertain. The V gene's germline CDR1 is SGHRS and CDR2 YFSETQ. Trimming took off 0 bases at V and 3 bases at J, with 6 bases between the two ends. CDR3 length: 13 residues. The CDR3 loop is CASSLGLHYGYTF. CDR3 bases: TGCGCCAGCAGCTTGGGATTACACTATGGCTACACCTTC.

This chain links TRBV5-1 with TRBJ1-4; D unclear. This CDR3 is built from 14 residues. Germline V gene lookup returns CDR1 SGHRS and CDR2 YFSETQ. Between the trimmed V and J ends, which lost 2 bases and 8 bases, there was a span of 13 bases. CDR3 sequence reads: CASSFGQLGEKLFF. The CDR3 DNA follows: TGCGCCAGCAGCTTTGGGCAGTTAGGGGAAAAACTGTTTTTT.

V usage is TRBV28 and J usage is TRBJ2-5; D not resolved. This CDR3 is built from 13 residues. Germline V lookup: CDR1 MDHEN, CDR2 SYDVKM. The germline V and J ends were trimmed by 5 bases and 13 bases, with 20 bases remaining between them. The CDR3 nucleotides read TGTGCCAGCAGTGCTACCGTTAGAGGCCCAGGGTACTTC. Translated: CASSATVRGPGYF.

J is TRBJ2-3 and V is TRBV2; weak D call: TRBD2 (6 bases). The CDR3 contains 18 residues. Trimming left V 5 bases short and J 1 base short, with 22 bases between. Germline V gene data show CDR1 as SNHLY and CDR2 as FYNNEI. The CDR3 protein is CASSWGFPSEGGTDTQYF. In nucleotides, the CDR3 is TGTGCCAGCAGTTGGGGCTTTCCTAGCGAAGGTGGCACAGATACGCAGTATTTT.

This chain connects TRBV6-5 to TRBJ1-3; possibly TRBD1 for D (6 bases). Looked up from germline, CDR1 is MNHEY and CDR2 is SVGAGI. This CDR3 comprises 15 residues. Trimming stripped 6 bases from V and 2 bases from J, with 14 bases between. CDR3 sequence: CASSRGQRAGNTIYF. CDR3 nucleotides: TGTGCCAGCAGCCGCGGACAGCGAGCTGGAAACACCATATATTTT.